The 8 T cell receptor beta chains below come from one sample, sequenced in a study of OX40 agonist ivuxolimab in advanced cancers. Profiled with immunoSEQ multiplex PCR; TCRdb holds only in-frame clones, not every one. This repertoire shows some 44,000 clones, 85% to 90% found once; its top ten account for approximately 5%. The sequenced sample was CD4+ or CD8+ T cells sorted from blood, obtained in a trial of the OX40 agonist ivuxolimab. All receptors derive from an adult with an advanced solid tumor such as melanoma, head and neck, liver or kidney cancer.

The rearrangement joins TRBV27 to TRBJ1-4; 8 nucleotides agree with TRBD1. Germline loops: CDR1 MNHEY, CDR2 SMNVEV (reference sequence). This CDR3 is 14 amino acids long. The junction had 7 bases not matched to a gene; V was cut back by 6 bases and J by 7 bases. CDR3 sequence reads: CASRTDRVSEKLFF. The CDR3 nucleotides read TGTGCCAGCAGAACGGACAGGGTTTCTGAAAAACTGTTTTTT.

This clone is a singleton in its sample. The V call is TRBV7-2, the J call TRBJ2-7; 8 bases align to TRBD2. The CDR3 loop spans 15 amino acids. The V segment lost 1 base and the J segment 7 bases; nucleotides outside the gene matches: 9. CDR1 and CDR2 (germline): SGHTA, FQGNSA. CDR3 region: CASSLDPAGEDEQYF. CDR3 DNA: TGTGCCAGCAGCTTAGACCCAGCGGGAGAAGATGAGCAGTACTTC.

V gene TRBV18 combines with J gene TRBJ2-2; 8 nucleotides line up with TRBD1. CDR1 and CDR2 (germline): KGHSH, LQKENI. Trimming at V came to 5 bases and at J to 4 bases, leaving 3 bases not matched to a gene. The CDR3 totals 14 residues. The CDR3 loop is CASSEGQATGELFF. In DNA form, the CDR3 reads TGTGCCAGCTCAGAGGGACAGGCCACCGGGGAGCTGTTTTTT.

The CDR3 spells CASSTSGTGDTGELFF. CDR3 nucleotide sequence: TGTGCCAGCAGCACGTCCGGGACAGGGGACACCGGGGAGCTGTTTTTT. The V call is TRBV7-3, the J call TRBJ2-2; 10 bases line up with TRBD1. Trimming removed 5 bases from V and 3 bases from J; junction bases left unmatched: 6. Germline V CDR1 and CDR2: SGHTA, FQGTGA. CDR3 size: 16 residues. The whole variable domain, remainder taken from reference TRBV7-3 and TRBJ2-2, is GAGVSQTPSNKVTEKGKYVELRCDPISGHTALYWYRQSLGQGPEFLIYFQGTGAADDSGLPNDRFFAVRPEGSVSTLKIQRTERGDSAVYLCASSTSGTGDTGELFFGEGSRLTVL.

V is TRBV7-2 and J is TRBJ2-3; 7 bases line up with TRBD1. Losses at the gene ends were 5 bases for V and 3 bases for J; bases not matched to a gene: 5. CDR3 length: 14 residues. Germline V gene sequence: CDR1 SGHTA, CDR2 FQGNSA. The CDR3 here is CASSPGQRTDTQYF. Here the CDR3 DNA reads TGTGCCAGCAGCCCGGGACAGCGTACAGATACGCAGTATTTT.

The rearrangement uses TRBV4-3 and TRBJ1-1; 7 bases fit TRBD1. CDR3 size: 14 residues. V was clipped by 4 bases and J by 7 bases; unmatched bases: 9. CDR1 LGHNA and CDR2 YSLEER come from the germline V gene. This CDR3 reads CASSRLRGENEAFF. CDR3 DNA: TGCGCCAGCAGCCGGCTCAGGGGGGAAAATGAAGCTTTCTTT.

The chain is built from TRBV7-8 and TRBJ1-2; D possibly corresponds to TRBD1 (5 bases). CDR1 SGHVS and CDR2 FQNEAQ come from the germline V gene. V was shortened by 4 bases and J by 7 bases, with 19 bases between the two germline ends. The CDR3 contains 15 residues. DNA for the CDR3: TGTGCCAGCAGCTCTATTGCGGGGGATATTGGTGGCTACACCTTC. It translates to CASSSIAGDIGGYTF. The variable domain in full, completed from reference TRBV7-8 and TRBJ1-2, reads GAGVSQSPRYKVAKRGQDVALRCDPISGHVSLFWYQQALGQGPEFLTYFQNEAQLDKSGLPSDRFFAERPEGSVSTLKIQRTQQEDSAVYLCASSSIAGDIGGYTFGSGTRLTVV.

This clone showed up just once. V gene TRBV6-1 combines with J gene TRBJ2-1; D gene unclear. The CDR3 extends over 12 amino acids. The V end lost 0 bases, the J end lost 12 bases, and 9 bases lay between the germline ends. CDR1 MNHNS and CDR2 SASEGT come from the germline V gene. The CDR3 bases are TGTGCCAGCAGTGAAGCCGGTCGGGTGCAGTTCTTC. It specifies CASSEAGRVQFF.